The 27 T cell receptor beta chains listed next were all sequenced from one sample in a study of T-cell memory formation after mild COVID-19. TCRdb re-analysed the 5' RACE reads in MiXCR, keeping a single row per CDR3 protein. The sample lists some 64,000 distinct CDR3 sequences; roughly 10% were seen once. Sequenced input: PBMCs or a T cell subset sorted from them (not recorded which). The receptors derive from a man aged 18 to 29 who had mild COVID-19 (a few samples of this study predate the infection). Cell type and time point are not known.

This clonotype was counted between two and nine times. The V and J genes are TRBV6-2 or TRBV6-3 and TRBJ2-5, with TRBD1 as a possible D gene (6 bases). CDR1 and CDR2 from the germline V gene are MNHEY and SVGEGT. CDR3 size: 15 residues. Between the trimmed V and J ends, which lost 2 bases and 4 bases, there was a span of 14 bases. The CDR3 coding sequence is TGTGCCAGCAGTTACGGGGCAGGGGTAGGAGAGACCCAGTACTTC. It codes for CASSYGAGVGETQYF.

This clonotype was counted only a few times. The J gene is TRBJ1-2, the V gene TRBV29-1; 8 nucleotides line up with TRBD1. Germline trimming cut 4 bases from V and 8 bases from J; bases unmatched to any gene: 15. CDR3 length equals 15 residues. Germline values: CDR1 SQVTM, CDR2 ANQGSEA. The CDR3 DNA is TGCAGCGTTGTACCGAGACAGGGGTCAACTGCCGGCTACACCTTC. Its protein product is CSVVPRQGSTAGYTF.

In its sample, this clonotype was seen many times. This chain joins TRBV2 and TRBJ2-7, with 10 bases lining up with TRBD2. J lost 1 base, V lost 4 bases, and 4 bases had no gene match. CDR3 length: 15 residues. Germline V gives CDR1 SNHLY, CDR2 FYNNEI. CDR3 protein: CASSGLAGGSYEQYF. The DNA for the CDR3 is TGTGCCAGCAGTGGTTTAGCGGGGGGTTCCTACGAGCAGTACTTC.

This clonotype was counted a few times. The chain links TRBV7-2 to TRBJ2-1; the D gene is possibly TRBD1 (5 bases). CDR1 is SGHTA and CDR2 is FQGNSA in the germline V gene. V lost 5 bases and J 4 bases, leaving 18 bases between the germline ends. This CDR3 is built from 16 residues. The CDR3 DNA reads TGTGCCAGCAGCCCAACTCCCCCGGACATGTACAATGAGCAGTTCTTC. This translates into CASSPTPPDMYNEQFF.

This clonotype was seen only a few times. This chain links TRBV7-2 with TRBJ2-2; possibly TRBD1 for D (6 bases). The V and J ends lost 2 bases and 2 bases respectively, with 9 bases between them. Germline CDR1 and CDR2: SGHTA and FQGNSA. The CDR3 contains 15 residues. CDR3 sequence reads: CASSLRTENTGELFF. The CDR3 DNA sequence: TGTGCCAGCAGCTTACGGACAGAAAACACCGGGGAGCTGTTTTTT.

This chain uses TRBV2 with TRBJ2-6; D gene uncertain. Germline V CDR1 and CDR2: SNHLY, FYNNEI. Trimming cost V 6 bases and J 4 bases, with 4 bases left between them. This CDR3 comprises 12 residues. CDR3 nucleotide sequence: TGTGCCAGCAGGGCCGGGGCCAACGTCCTGACTTTC. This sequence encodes CASRAGANVLTF.

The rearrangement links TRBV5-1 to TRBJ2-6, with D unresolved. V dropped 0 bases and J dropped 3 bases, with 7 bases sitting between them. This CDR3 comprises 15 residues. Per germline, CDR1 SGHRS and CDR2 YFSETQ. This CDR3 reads CASSLGEVGANVLTF. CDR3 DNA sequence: TGCGCCAGCAGCTTGGGCGAGGTTGGGGCCAACGTCCTGACTTTC. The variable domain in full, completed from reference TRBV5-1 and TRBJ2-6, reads KAGVTQTPRYLIKTRGQQVTLSCSPISGHRSVSWYQQTPGQGLQFLFEYFSETQRNKGNFPGRFSGRQFSNSRSEMNVSTLELGDSALYLCASSLGEVGANVLTFGAGSRLTVL.

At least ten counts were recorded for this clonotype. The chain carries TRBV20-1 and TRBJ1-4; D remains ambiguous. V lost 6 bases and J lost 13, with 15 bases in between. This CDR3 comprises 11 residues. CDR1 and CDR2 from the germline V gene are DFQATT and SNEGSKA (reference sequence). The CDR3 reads CSATGPRGLFF. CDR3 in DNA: TGCAGTGCAACCGGGCCCCGCGGACTGTTTTTT.

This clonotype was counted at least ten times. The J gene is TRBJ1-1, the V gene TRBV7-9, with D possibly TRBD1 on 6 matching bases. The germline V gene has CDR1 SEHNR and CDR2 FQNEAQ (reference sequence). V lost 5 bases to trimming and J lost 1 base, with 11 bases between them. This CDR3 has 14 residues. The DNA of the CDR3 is TGTGCCAGCAGCCAGGGGTGGGGGAACACTGAAGCTTTCTTT. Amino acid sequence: CASSQGWGNTEAFF.

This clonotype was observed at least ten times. CDR3 in amino acids: CASGWLAGGKSSYEQYF. CDR3 nucleotide sequence: TGTGCCAGCGGGTGGCTAGCGGGGGGAAAAAGCTCCTACGAGCAGTACTTC. The chain couples TRBV6-5 to TRBJ2-7; 11 nucleotides agree with TRBD2. Germline V gene lookup returns CDR1 MNHEY and CDR2 SVGAGI. This CDR3 contains 17 residues. V dropped 8 bases and J dropped 0; count of bases not matched to a gene: 12.

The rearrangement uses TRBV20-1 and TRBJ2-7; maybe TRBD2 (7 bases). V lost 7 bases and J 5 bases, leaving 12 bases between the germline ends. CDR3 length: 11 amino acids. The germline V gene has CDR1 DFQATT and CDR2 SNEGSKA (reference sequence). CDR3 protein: CSVKGGHEQYF. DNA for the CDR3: TGCAGTGTTAAGGGGGGGCACGAGCAGTACTTC.

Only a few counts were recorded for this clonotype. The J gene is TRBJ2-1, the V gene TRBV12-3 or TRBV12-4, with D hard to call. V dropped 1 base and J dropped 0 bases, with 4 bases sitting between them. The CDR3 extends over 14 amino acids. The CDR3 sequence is CASSLVSSYNEQFF. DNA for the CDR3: TGTGCCAGCAGTTTAGTAAGCTCCTACAATGAGCAGTTCTTC.

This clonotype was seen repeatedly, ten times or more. The CDR3, as DNA: TGTGCCAGCTCATCGTATGGCGAGCAGTACTTC. It encodes CASSSYGEQYF. The chain recombines TRBV18 with TRBJ2-7, with D unresolved. The germline CDR1 and CDR2 sequences are KGHSH and LQKENI. V gave up 5 bases and J gave up 6 bases, with 8 bases separating them. The CDR3 has 11 residues.

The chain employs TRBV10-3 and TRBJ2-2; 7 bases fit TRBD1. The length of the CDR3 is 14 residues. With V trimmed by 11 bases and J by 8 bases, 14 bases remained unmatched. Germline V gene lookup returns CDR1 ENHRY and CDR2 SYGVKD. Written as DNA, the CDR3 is TGTGCCTCCCAACCCGACAGGGCACGAGGGGAGCTGTTTTTT. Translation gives CASQPDRARGELFF.

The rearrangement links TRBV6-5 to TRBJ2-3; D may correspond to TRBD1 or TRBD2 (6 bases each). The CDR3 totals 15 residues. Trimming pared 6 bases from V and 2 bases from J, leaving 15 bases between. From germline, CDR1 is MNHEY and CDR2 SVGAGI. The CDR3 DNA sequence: TGTGCCAGCAGGTACAGGGCGGGGTACACAGATACGCAGTATTTT. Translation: CASRYRAGYTDTQYF.

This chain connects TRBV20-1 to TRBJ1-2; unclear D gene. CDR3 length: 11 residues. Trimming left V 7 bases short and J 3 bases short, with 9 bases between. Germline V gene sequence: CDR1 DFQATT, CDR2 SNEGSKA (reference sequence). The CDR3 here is CSGTDDYGYTF. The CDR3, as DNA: TGCAGTGGGACGGATGACTATGGCTACACCTTC.

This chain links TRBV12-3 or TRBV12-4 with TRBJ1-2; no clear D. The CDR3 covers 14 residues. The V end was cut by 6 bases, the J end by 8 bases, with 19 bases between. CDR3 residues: CASRDEDGAGGYTF. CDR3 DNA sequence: TGTGCCAGCAGGGACGAGGACGGTGCTGGAGGCTACACCTTC.

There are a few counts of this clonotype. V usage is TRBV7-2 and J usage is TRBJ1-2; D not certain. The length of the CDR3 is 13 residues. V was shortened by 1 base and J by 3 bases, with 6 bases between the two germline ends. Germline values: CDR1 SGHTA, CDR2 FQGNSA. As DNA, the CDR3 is TGTGCCAGCAGCTTAGGATACGACTATGGCTACACCTTC. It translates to CASSLGYDYGYTF.

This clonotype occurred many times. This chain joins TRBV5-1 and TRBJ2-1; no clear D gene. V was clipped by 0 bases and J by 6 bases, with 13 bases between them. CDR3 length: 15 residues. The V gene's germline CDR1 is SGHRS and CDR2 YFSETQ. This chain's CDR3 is CASSLAIGSLNEQFF. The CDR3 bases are TGCGCCAGCAGCTTGGCCATTGGTAGCCTCAATGAGCAGTTCTTC.

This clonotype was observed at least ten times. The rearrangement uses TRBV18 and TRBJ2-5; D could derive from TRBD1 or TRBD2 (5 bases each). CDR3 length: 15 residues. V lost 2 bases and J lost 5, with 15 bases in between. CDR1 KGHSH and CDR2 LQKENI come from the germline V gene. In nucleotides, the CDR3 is TGTGCCAGCTCACCAAGTTCAGGGACCACGGAGACCCAGTACTTC. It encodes CASSPSSGTTETQYF.

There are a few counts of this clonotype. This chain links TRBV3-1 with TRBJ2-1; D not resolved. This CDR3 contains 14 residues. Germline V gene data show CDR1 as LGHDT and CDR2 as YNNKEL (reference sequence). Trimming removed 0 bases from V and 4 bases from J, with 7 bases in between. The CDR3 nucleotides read TGTGCCAGCAGCCAAGACTGGCGTTACAATGAGCAGTTCTTC. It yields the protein CASSQDWRYNEQFF.

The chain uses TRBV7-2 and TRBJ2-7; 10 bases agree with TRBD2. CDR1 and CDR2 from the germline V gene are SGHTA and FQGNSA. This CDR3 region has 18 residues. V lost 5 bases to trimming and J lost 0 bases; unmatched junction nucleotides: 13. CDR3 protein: CASSPHRSGGTSSYEQYF. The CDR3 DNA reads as TGTGCCAGCAGCCCCCATCGTAGCGGGGGGACGAGCTCCTACGAGCAGTACTTC.

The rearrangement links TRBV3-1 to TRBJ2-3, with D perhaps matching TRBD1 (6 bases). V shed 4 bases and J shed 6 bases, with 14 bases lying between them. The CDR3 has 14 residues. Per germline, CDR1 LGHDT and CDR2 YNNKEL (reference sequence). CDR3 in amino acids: CASSRRGGPDTQYF. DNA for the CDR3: TGTGCCAGCAGCCGCAGGGGCGGCCCGGATACGCAGTATTTT.

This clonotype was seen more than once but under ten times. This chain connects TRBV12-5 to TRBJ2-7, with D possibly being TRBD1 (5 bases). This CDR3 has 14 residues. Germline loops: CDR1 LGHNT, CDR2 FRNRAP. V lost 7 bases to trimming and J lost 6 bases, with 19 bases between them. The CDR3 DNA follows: TGTGCTAGTGCCCAGGGCAGGTTTCGCTCCGAGCAGTACTTC. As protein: CASAQGRFRSEQYF.

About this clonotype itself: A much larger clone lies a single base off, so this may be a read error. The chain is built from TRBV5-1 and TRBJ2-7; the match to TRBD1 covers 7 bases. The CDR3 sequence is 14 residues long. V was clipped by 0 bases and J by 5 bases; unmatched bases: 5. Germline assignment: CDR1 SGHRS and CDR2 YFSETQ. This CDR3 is CASSLEGAGHEQYV. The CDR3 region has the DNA TGCGCCAGCAGCTTGGAGGGGGCAGGACACGAGCAGTACGTC.

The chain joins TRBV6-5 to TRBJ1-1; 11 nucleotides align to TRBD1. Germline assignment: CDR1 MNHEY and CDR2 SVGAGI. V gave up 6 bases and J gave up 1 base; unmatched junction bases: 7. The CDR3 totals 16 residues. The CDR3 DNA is TGTGCCAGCAGCCCGGACAGGGGGCGGAGGAACACTGAAGCTTTCTTT. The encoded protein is CASSPDRGRRNTEAFF.

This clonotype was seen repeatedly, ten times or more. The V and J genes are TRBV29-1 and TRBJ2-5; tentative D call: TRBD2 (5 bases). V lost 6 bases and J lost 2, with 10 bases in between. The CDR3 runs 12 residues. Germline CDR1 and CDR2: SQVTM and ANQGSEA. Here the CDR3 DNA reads TGCAGCGTGCTTCCGGGACAAGAGACCCAGTACTTC. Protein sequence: CSVLPGQETQYF.